The rows below give T cell receptor beta chains drawn from one sample of a study of shared clonotypes between healthy human individuals. The method was immunoSEQ multiplex PCR; TCRdb's version includes in-frame clones alone and lacks a portion of them. The sample includes about 980,000 clones, approximately 76% of them seen just once. Sequencing was done on a sample of memory CD4+ T cells sorted from blood. These receptors originate from a man between 18 and 29 years old in good health. The CDR3 runs from the conserved cysteine through the conserved F or W. Fields, in order: V gene, D gene, clone size, J gene, CDR3 DNA, CDR3 protein. D genes are given only for firm matches. Clone size is stated in some rows and not others, as once, few, many or a class when expanded.

V gene: TRBV6-5; D gene: -; clone size: -; J gene: TRBJ2-7; CDR3 DNA: TGTGCCAGCAGAGGACACGGTCCAGCGTACGAGCAGTACTTC; CDR3 protein: CASRGHGPAYEQYF
V gene: TRBV18; D gene: TRBD1; clone size: once; J gene: TRBJ2-7; CDR3 DNA: TGTGCCAGCTCACCGACAGGGAACAGCTACGAGCAGTACTTC; CDR3 protein: CASSPTGNSYEQYF
V gene: TRBV11-2; D gene: -; clone size: once; J gene: TRBJ1-1; CDR3 DNA: TGTGCCAGCAGCTTAGAACAGGGAAACACTGAAGCTTTCTTT; CDR3 protein: CASSLEQGNTEAFF
V gene: TRBV9; D gene: -; clone size: -; J gene: TRBJ1-2; CDR3 DNA: TGTGCCAGCAGCGGGCCAGGTCAAAGGGGCTACACCTTC; CDR3 protein: CASSGPGQRGYTF
V gene: TRBV6-5; D gene: TRBD1; clone size: -; J gene: TRBJ1-2; CDR3 DNA: TGTGCCAGCAGGGACAGGGTTAACTATGGCTACACCTTC; CDR3 protein: CASRDRVNYGYTF
V gene: TRBV13; D gene: -; clone size: -; J gene: TRBJ2-7; CDR3 DNA: TGTGCCAGCAGCCGCGGGATCTCCTACGAGCAGTACTTC; CDR3 protein: CASSRGISYEQYF
V gene: TRBV7-2; D gene: -; clone size: -; J gene: TRBJ1-1; CDR3 DNA: TGTGCCAGCAGTTTTTTCGGGGGACCCGGAGCTTTCTTT; CDR3 protein: CASSFFGGPGAFF
V gene: TRBV4-3; D gene: -; clone size: -; J gene: TRBJ1-4; CDR3 DNA: TGCGCCAGCAGCCAAGATTTAGGTGCACAGCTCACAACTAATGAAAAACTGTTTTTT; CDR3 protein: CASSQDLGAQLTTNEKLFF
V gene: TRBV10-1; D gene: -; clone size: few; J gene: TRBJ1-5; CDR3 DNA: TGCGCCAGCAGCGAGGGTTTGGGGCAGCCCCAGCATTTT; CDR3 protein: CASSEGLGQPQHF
V gene: TRBV7-6; D gene: TRBD2; clone size: -; J gene: TRBJ2-3; CDR3 DNA: TGTGCCAGCAGTCTAGACGGTGGGGAGGGGGATACGCAGTATTTT; CDR3 protein: CASSLDGGEGDTQYF
V gene: TRBV28; D gene: -; clone size: -; J gene: TRBJ1-6; CDR3 DNA: TGTGCCAGCAGCGGGAGCTCCTATAATTCACCCCTCCACTTT; CDR3 protein: CASSGSSYNSPLHF
V gene: TRBV11-2; D gene: -; clone size: -; J gene: TRBJ2-5; CDR3 DNA: TGTGCCAGCAGTCCTCCTAAAACGGAGACCCAGTACTTC; CDR3 protein: CASSPPKTETQYF
V gene: TRBV7-2; D gene: TRBD2; clone size: -; J gene: TRBJ2-2; CDR3 DNA: TGTGCCAGCAGCTTCGTAGCTAGCGGGGTCGGGGAGCTGTTTTTT; CDR3 protein: CASSFVASGVGELFF
V gene: TRBV5-1; D gene: -; clone size: -; J gene: TRBJ2-2; CDR3 DNA: TGCGCCAGCAGCTTGTGGGATTCGAACACCGGGGAGCTGTTTTTT; CDR3 protein: CASSLWDSNTGELFF
V gene: TRBV11-1; D gene: -; clone size: many; J gene: TRBJ1-1; CDR3 DNA: TGTGCCAGCAGCTTAGGCCGGGGGACGAACACTGAAGCTTTCTTT; CDR3 protein: CASSLGRGTNTEAFF
V gene: TRBV6-5; D gene: -; clone size: -; J gene: TRBJ2-2; CDR3 DNA: TGTGCCAGCAGCGATCGGACCGGCCGGGAGGAGCTGTTTTTT; CDR3 protein: CASSDRTGREELFF
V gene: TRBV18; D gene: TRBD1; clone size: few; J gene: TRBJ1-1; CDR3 DNA: TGTGCCAGCTCTCCCTCAGGGACAGGAAACACTGAAGCTTTCTTT; CDR3 protein: CASSPSGTGNTEAFF
V gene: TRBV6-5; D gene: -; clone size: few; J gene: TRBJ1-2; CDR3 DNA: TGTGCCAGCAGTTACTCGCGCAGGGGCTATGGCTACACCTTC; CDR3 protein: CASSYSRRGYGYTF
V gene: TRBV10-1; D gene: TRBD2; clone size: -; J gene: TRBJ2-3; CDR3 DNA: TGCGCCAGCAGTCCGACAGCGGGAGGGCCAGATACGCAGTATTTT; CDR3 protein: CASSPTAGGPDTQYF
V gene: TRBV5-8; D gene: TRBD1; clone size: -; J gene: TRBJ1-1; CDR3 DNA: TGTGCCAGCAGCTTAGGACAGGGGACCACTGAAGCTTTCTTT; CDR3 protein: CASSLGQGTTEAFF
V gene: TRBV6-5; D gene: TRBD2; clone size: -; J gene: TRBJ2-7; CDR3 DNA: TGTGCCAGCAGCACACTAGCGGGGGCTTACGAGCAGTACTTC; CDR3 protein: CASSTLAGAYEQYF
V gene: TRBV2; D gene: TRBD2; clone size: -; J gene: TRBJ2-7; CDR3 DNA: TGTGCCAGCAGTGAAGATGGGAGGGGCTACGAGCAGTACTTC; CDR3 protein: CASSEDGRGYEQYF
V gene: TRBV7-2; D gene: -; clone size: -; J gene: TRBJ1-4; CDR3 DNA: TGTGCCAGCAGCCCCCTGCGGAGTGAAAAACTGTTTTTT; CDR3 protein: CASSPLRSEKLFF
V gene: TRBV28; D gene: -; clone size: -; J gene: TRBJ1-4; CDR3 DNA: TGTGCCAGCAGTGGCGCCATGAGAGCAACTAATGAAAAACTGTTTTTT; CDR3 protein: CASSGAMRATNEKLFF
V gene: TRBV18; D gene: -; clone size: -; J gene: TRBJ1-6; CDR3 DNA: TGTGCCAGCTCTCCGACGAGAGGGACGGGCTTGGGGTCACCCCTCCACTTT; CDR3 protein: CASSPTRGTGLGSPLHF
V gene: TRBV5-4; D gene: TRBD2; clone size: -; J gene: TRBJ2-4; CDR3 DNA: TGTGCCAGCAGCCTCCCGGGGGTAGCGGGGGGCATTCAGTACTTC; CDR3 protein: CASSLPGVAGGIQYF
V gene: TRBV7-6; D gene: TRBD2; clone size: -; J gene: TRBJ2-1; CDR3 DNA: TGTGCCAGCAGCTTACGGGGGGGAGGGTCCTCCTACAATGAGCAGTTCTTC; CDR3 protein: CASSLRGGGSSYNEQFF
V gene: TRBV6-1; D gene: TRBD2; clone size: -; J gene: TRBJ2-1; CDR3 DNA: TGTGCCAGCAGTCAAGGGACTAGCTCCAATGAGCAGTTCTTC; CDR3 protein: CASSQGTSSNEQFF
V gene: TRBV5-6; D gene: -; clone size: -; J gene: TRBJ1-5; CDR3 DNA: TGTGCCAGCAGCCCCCGAGGACAGCGCAATCAGCCCCAGCATTTT; CDR3 protein: CASSPRGQRNQPQHF
V gene: TRBV2; D gene: TRBD1; clone size: -; J gene: TRBJ1-4; CDR3 DNA: TGTGCCAGCAGTGGGGGACAGGGTGCAACTAATGAAAAACTGTTTTTT; CDR3 protein: CASSGGQGATNEKLFF
V gene: TRBV5-1; D gene: -; clone size: -; J gene: TRBJ1-5; CDR3 DNA: TGCGCCAGCAGCTTGAATAGTTATCAGCCCCAGCATTTT; CDR3 protein: CASSLNSYQPQHF
V gene: TRBV7-9; D gene: -; clone size: -; J gene: TRBJ1-4; CDR3 DNA: TGTGCCAGCAGCCTCACAGGGTTCACTAATGAAAAACTGTTTTTT; CDR3 protein: CASSLTGFTNEKLFF
V gene: TRBV6-5; D gene: -; clone size: -; J gene: TRBJ1-5; CDR3 DNA: TGTGCCAGCAGCTCCACTGGACACAACAATCAACCCCAGCATTTT; CDR3 protein: CASSSTGHNNQPQHF
V gene: TRBV11-2; D gene: TRBD2; clone size: -; J gene: TRBJ2-1; CDR3 DNA: TGTGCCAGCAGCTTAGAGGGGACTAGGTCGAATGAGCAGTTCTTC; CDR3 protein: CASSLEGTRSNEQFF
V gene: TRBV7-2; D gene: TRBD1; clone size: -; J gene: TRBJ1-4; CDR3 DNA: TGTGCCAGCAGCTTCGGACAGGGGGTAGAAAAACTGTTTTTT; CDR3 protein: CASSFGQGVEKLFF
V gene: TRBV9; D gene: -; clone size: once; J gene: TRBJ2-7; CDR3 DNA: TGTGCCAGCAGCGTTTCGGAGGGGTACGAGCAGTACTTC; CDR3 protein: CASSVSEGYEQYF
V gene: TRBV30; D gene: -; clone size: -; J gene: TRBJ2-7; CDR3 DNA: TGTGCCTGGAGTGCGTCCGGGACCAAAACCTACGAGCAGTACTTC; CDR3 protein: CAWSASGTKTYEQYF